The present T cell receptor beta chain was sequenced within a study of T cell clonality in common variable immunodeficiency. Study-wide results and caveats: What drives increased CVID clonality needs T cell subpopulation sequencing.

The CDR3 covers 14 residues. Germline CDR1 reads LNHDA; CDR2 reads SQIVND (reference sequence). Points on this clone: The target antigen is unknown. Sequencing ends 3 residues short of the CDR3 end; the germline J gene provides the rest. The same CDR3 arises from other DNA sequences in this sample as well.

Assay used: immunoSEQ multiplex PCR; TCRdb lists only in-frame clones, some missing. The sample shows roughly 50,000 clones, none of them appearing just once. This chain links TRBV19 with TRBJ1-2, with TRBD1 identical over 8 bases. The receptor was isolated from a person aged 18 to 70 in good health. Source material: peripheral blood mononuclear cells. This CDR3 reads CASSDTGGGFGYTF. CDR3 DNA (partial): TGTGCCAGTAGCGACACAGGGGGAGGATTTGGA.